This TCR beta chain emerged from a study of blood T cell repertoires in COVID-19. For the study at large: Researchers got acute and convalescent COVID-19 samples from the United States, Italy and Spain. Sources were T cells, B-cell-depleted T cells, or PBMCs; the material itself was cDNA or gDNA.

The CDR3 is 13 amino acids. Per the germline V gene, CDR1 is WSHSY and CDR2 is SAAADI. The V gene end was trimmed by 10 bases and the J gene end by 7 bases; junction bases not matched to a gene: 9. Authors' analysis steps: Amplification of reference gene primers was used by the study to estimate nucleated cell counts. Some clones are missing from TCRdb's copy, which holds only in-frame ones; the method was immunoSEQ multiplex PCR. V, J and clone size were drawn from that table, and D and trimming were deduced from the DNA. The table lists 110,000 to 150,000 clones, around 81% of them singletons. The sequenced sample was peripheral blood. The V and J genes are TRBV10-2 and TRBJ1-5; 8 bases agree with TRBD1. The source of this sequence is a human donor in a cohort sampled during active COVID-19. The CDR3 region is CATWDRPDQPQHF. The CDR3 bases are TGCGCCACCTGGGACAGGCCGGACCAGCCCCAGCATTTT.